These 5 T cell receptor beta chains share one sample of origin, sequenced in a study of cytomegalovirus exposure and HLA in healthy donors. The PCR used 60 Vbeta and 13 Jbeta primers. TCRdb's table, derived via immunoSEQ multiplex PCR, lists solely in-frame clones and lacks some. The sample holds 150,000 to 200,000 clones, about four fifths seen once. The specimen was PBMCs. The receptors come from a woman aged 45-60 years in good health and CMV-seronegative.

This sequence joins TRBV6-5 and TRBJ2-2, with 10 bases fitting TRBD1. The V segment lost 5 bases and the J segment 7 bases; nucleotides outside the gene matches: 7. This CDR3 has 15 amino acids. Germline CDR1 and CDR2: MNHEY and SVGAGI. The CDR3, as DNA: TGTGCCAGCAGTAGAGGGACAGGGGAGGGCGGGGAGCTGTTTTTT. This encodes CASSRGTGEGGELFF.

The chain uses TRBV2 and TRBJ2-5; perhaps TRBD1 as D (6 bases). The CDR3 sequence is 12 residues long. Germline V lookup: CDR1 SNHLY, CDR2 FYNNEI. Trimming removed 7 bases at V and 2 bases at J, with 8 bases between. CDR3 amino acids: CASNRVQETQYF. The CDR3 region has the DNA TGTGCCAGCAACAGGGTGCAAGAGACCCAGTACTTC.

The V gene is TRBV12-5, the J gene TRBJ1-1; D gene ambiguous. The CDR3 length is 15 residues. Trimming cost V 3 bases and J 7 bases, with 18 bases left between them. Germline V CDR1 and CDR2: LGHNT, FRNRAP. CDR3 amino acids: CASGLELGYGVEAFF. DNA for the CDR3: TGTGCTAGTGGTTTAGAGCTGGGTTATGGAGTTGAAGCTTTCTTT.

The J gene is TRBJ1-6, the V gene TRBV5-1; TRBD1 aligns across 8 bases. The trim removed 7 bases at V and 8 bases at J, leaving 5 bases unmatched. CDR3 length: 13 amino acids. The germline CDR1 and CDR2 sequences are SGHRS and YFSETQ. CDR3 region: CASSRGQDSPLHF. The CDR3 coding sequence is TGCGCCAGCTCCAGGGGGCAAGATTCACCCCTCCACTTT.

This chain joins TRBV7-2 and TRBJ1-1, with D possibly TRBD1 on 6 matching bases. Trimming cost V 4 bases and J 5 bases, with 20 bases left between them. The CDR3 sequence is 16 residues long. Germline lookup yields CDR1 SGHTA and CDR2 FQGNSA. For the CDR3, the DNA is TGTGCCAGCAGCTCACGGACAGTCCCGGGGAAGACTGAAGCTTTCTTT. This gives the protein CASSSRTVPGKTEAFF.